These 15 T cell receptor beta chains came from one sample sequenced in a study of cytomegalovirus exposure and HLA in healthy donors. PCR amplification relied on 60 Vbeta primers (plus 13 Jbeta primers). Assay used: immunoSEQ multiplex PCR; TCRdb lists only in-frame clones, some missing. Among about 200,000 clones, 70% to 80% were seen once, and the ten largest hold 3.8%. Specimen: PBMCs. The source of these receptors is a male donor in good health and CMV-seronegative.

The genes are TRBV4-2 and TRBJ1-2; no reliable D call. The V gene's germline CDR1 is LGHNA and CDR2 YNFKEQ. Trimming left V 5 bases short and J 7 bases short, with 11 bases between. The CDR3 extends over 12 amino acids. As DNA, the CDR3 is TGTGCCAGCAGCAGCCCGATGGTTGGCTACACCTTC. It codes for CASSSPMVGYTF.

The chain is built from TRBV6-1 and TRBJ2-2; TRBD1 agrees at 8 bases. Germline CDR1 is MNHNS and CDR2 is SASEGT. This CDR3 has 18 residues. After removal of 4 bases from V and 8 bases from J, the junction contained 18 bases not matched to a gene. The CDR3 protein is CASSASVQAGGVSGELFF. The CDR3 coding sequence is TGTGCCAGCAGTGCCTCCGTTCAGGCAGGGGGCGTTTCTGGGGAGCTGTTTTTT.

The chain employs TRBV19 and TRBJ1-5; D perhaps matches TRBD1 (5 bases). CDR1 is LNHDA and CDR2 is SQIVND in the germline V gene (reference sequence). This CDR3 comprises 15 residues. V was cut by 5 bases and J by 4 bases, with 15 bases left in between. CDR3 nucleotides: TGTGCCAGTAGTCGGTTGCTCCCAGGGAATCAGCCCCAGCATTTT. This gives the protein CASSRLLPGNQPQHF.

V gene TRBV7-3 combines with J gene TRBJ2-7; 8 bases fit TRBD1. V lost 5 bases and J lost 2; bases outside the gene matches: 8. Germline CDR1 SGHTA, CDR2 FQGTGA. The CDR3 is 15 residues long. The CDR3 sequence is CASSPQTGEAYEQYF. As DNA, the CDR3 is TGTGCCAGCAGCCCGCAGACAGGGGAGGCCTACGAGCAGTACTTC. The variable domain in full, with the rest retrieved from reference TRBV7-3 and TRBJ2-7, is GAGVSQTPSNKVTEKGKYVELRCDPISGHTALYWYRQSLGQGPEFLIYFQGTGAADDSGLPNDRFFAVRPEGSVSTLKIQRTERGDSAVYLCASSPQTGEAYEQYFGPGTRLTVT.

On this clone: Sequence at one end of the junction differs from germline and may be a read error. This chain uses TRBV5-1 with TRBJ2-7; 9 bases line up with TRBD1. The length of the CDR3 is 15 residues. Germline V CDR1 and CDR2: SGHRS, YFSETQ. CDR3 residues: CASSLVTGGSHEQYF. The CDR3 nucleotides read TGCGCCAGCAGCTTGGTTACAGGGGGCTCCCACGAGCAGTACTTC.

The chain couples TRBV2 to TRBJ2-2; 14 positions agree with TRBD2. The trim removed 1 base at V and 7 bases at J, leaving 8 bases unmatched. The length of the CDR3 is 18 residues. Germline-derived CDR1 and CDR2 are SNHLY and FYNNEI. The CDR3, as DNA: TGTGCCAGCAGTGAAGATAGGGGACTAGCGGGAGTTGTCGGGGAGCTGTTTTTT. Protein sequence: CASSEDRGLAGVVGELFF.

The CDR3 region has the DNA TGTGCCAGCAGCCTCCGGACAGGCGAAGGCTACACCTTC. Amino acid sequence: CASSLRTGEGYTF. The chain couples TRBV7-3 to TRBJ1-2; 7 bases align to TRBD1. The germline gives CDR1 SGHTA, CDR2 FQGTGA. The CDR3 has 13 residues. With V trimmed by 5 bases and J by 8 bases, 8 bases remained unmatched.

The chain combines TRBV11-3 with TRBJ2-1, with 8 bases aligning to TRBD2. The CDR3 runs 17 residues. Germline V CDR1 and CDR2: SGHNT, YENEEA. V shed 1 base and J 0 bases; nucleotides not matched to a gene: 5. CDR3 sequence reads: CASSLGLAGYSYNEQFF. In DNA form, the CDR3 reads TGTGCCAGCAGCTTAGGGCTAGCGGGTTACTCCTACAATGAGCAGTTCTTC.

The chain recombines TRBV7-8 with TRBJ2-5; the match to TRBD2 covers 7 bases. Germline trimming cut 0 bases from V and 0 bases from J; bases unmatched to any gene: 10. The CDR3 totals 18 residues. CDR1 SGHVS and CDR2 FQNEAQ come from the germline V gene. CDR3 in amino acids: CASSLAARQLANQETQYF. For the CDR3, the DNA is TGTGCCAGCAGCTTAGCCGCCCGACAACTAGCGAACCAAGAGACCCAGTACTTC.

The rearrangement joins TRBV4-2 to TRBJ2-5; D not resolved. The closer fit of TRBJ2-7 to the DNA end suggests the J call may be wrong. Germline CDR1 and CDR2: LGHNA and YNFKEQ. This CDR3 contains 13 residues. Here the CDR3 reads CASSQDVAYEQYF. The CDR3 DNA reads TGTGCCAGCAGCCAAGATGTAGCCTACGAGCAGTACTTC.

A single count supports this clone. The chain couples TRBV25-1 to TRBJ2-5, with 7 positions matching TRBD2. CDR1 and CDR2 (germline): MGHDK, SYGVNS. Trimming at V came to 4 bases and at J to 4 bases, leaving 0 bases not matched to a gene. The CDR3 consists of 12 residues. DNA for the CDR3: TGTGCCAGCAGTGGGGGGGGAGAGACCCAGTACTTC. Protein sequence: CASSGGGETQYF.

The rearrangement joins TRBV6-4 to TRBJ2-3; 10 nucleotides line up with TRBD2. V lost 2 bases, J lost 1 base, and 3 bases stayed unmatched. This CDR3 has 16 residues. Germline V gene lookup returns CDR1 MRHNA and CDR2 SNTAGT. The CDR3 sequence: CASSDTGTSGTDTQYF. The CDR3 region has the DNA TGTGCCAGCAGTGACACCGGGACTAGCGGCACAGATACGCAGTATTTT.

This chain connects TRBV2 to TRBJ1-5; TRBD1 is a possible D gene (6 bases). With 3 bases removed from V and 5 bases from J, the gap between germline ends came to 14 bases. CDR1 SNHLY and CDR2 FYNNEI come from the germline V gene. The CDR3 runs to 15 residues. The CDR3 bases are TGTGCCAGCAGTGATCTAGTAGGGGGGGATCAGCCCCAGCATTTT. Translating it yields CASSDLVGGDQPQHF. The entire variable domain, with the rest obtained from reference TRBV2 and TRBJ1-5, is as follows: EPEVTQTPSHQVTQMGQEVILRCVPISNHLYFYWYRQILGQKVEFLVSFYNNEISEKSEIFDDQFSVERPDGSNFTLKIRSTKLEDSAMYFCASSDLVGGDQPQHFGDGTRLSIL.

The V call is TRBV29-1, the J call TRBJ2-1; 9 bases agree with TRBD2. The J segment lost 4 bases and the V segment lost 6 bases, leaving 4 bases of the junction unmatched. This CDR3 spans 13 amino acids. The germline V gene encodes CDR1 SQVTM and CDR2 ANQGSEA. The CDR3 nucleotides are TGCAGCGTCGCGGGGGGGGCTTACAATGAGCAGTTCTTC. Translated, it gives CSVAGGAYNEQFF.

The chain uses TRBV4-3 and TRBJ2-2, with TRBD1 matching 9 bases. Germline assignment: CDR1 LGHNA and CDR2 YSLEER. J was trimmed by 4 bases and V by 4 bases; bases with no gene match: 7. The CDR3 spans 16 residues. CDR3 protein: CASSPLMGQGTGELFF. Here the CDR3 DNA reads TGCGCCAGCAGCCCATTAATGGGACAGGGCACCGGGGAGCTGTTTTTT.